This is a list of T cell receptor beta chains from one sample in a study of vaccination and CD4 T cells after COVID-19. Using its own MiXCR run on the PCR reads, TCRdb lists one record per CDR3 protein. The table has about 36,000 distinct CDR3 sequences, around 35% seen once. Material: CD4+ T cells from blood, obtained about 7 months after SARS-CoV-2 vaccination. These receptor sequences come from a human donor who had recovered from COVID-19. CDR3s include the opening cysteine and the closing phenylalanine or tryptophan. The D gene is left open where the match is weak. Rows may omit the clone size; those that give it use once, few, many or a size class.

clone_size	v_call	j_call	d_call	cdr3_nt	cdr3_aa
few	TRBV4-1	TRBJ2-5	-	TGCGCCAGCAGCCACCTTCCCGGGAGCCAAGAGACCCAGTACTTC	CASSHLPGSQETQYF
-	TRBV7-2	TRBJ2-3	-	TGTGCCAGCAGCTTGCCGGGTGGCACAGATACGCAGTATTTT	CASSLPGGTDTQYF
once	TRBV11-2	TRBJ1-1	-	TGTGCCAGCAGCTTAGAGGCAGGGGTTCATGAAGCTTTCTTT	CASSLEAGVHEAFF
-	TRBV6-2/TRBV6-3	TRBJ2-7	TRBD1	TGTGCCAGCAGGAAAACAGGGGACTCCTACGAGCAGTACTTC	CASRKTGDSYEQYF
-	TRBV15	TRBJ2-1	TRBD2	TGTGCCACCAGCAGTTTTAGCGGGAAAGGGGGAAATGAGCAGTTCTTC	CATSSFSGKGGNEQFF
few	TRBV20-1	TRBJ2-3	-	TGCAGTGCTCCAACAGATACGCAGTATTTT	CSAPTDTQYF
-	TRBV10-1	TRBJ2-7	TRBD2	TGCGCCAGCGGAACCGGGACTAGCGGGATTAGCTCCTACGAGCAGTACTTC	CASGTGTSGISSYEQYF
-	TRBV27	TRBJ1-6	-	TGTGCCAGCAATCTCTTGGGGGCTAATTCACCCCTCCACTTT	CASNLLGANSPLHF
-	TRBV2	TRBJ2-5	-	TGTGCCAGCAGTGCGGGGCAGGTCCAAGAGACCCAGTACTTC	CASSAGQVQETQYF
-	TRBV20-1	TRBJ2-3	-	TGCAGTGCTAGTTTGGAGAGAGATACGCAGTATTTT	CSASLERDTQYF
-	TRBV4-1	TRBJ2-5	-	TGCGCCAGCAGCCAGTCTAGCGAAGAGACCCAGTACTTC	CASSQSSEETQYF
-	TRBV28	TRBJ2-1	TRBD1	TGTGCCAGCAGTTTAATAAGGACAGGCAGCTCCTACAATGAGCAGTTCTTC	CASSLIRTGSSYNEQFF
few	TRBV7-3	TRBJ2-1	-	TGTGCCAGCAGCTCGGGACCAGAGGGAACCAATGAGCAGTTCTTC	CASSSGPEGTNEQFF
-	TRBV19	TRBJ1-1	-	TGTGCCAGTAGTATCCGGGACGGACCGAACACTGAAGCTTTCTTT	CASSIRDGPNTEAFF
few	TRBV20-1	TRBJ2-1	TRBD2	TGCAGTGCTAGAGATCCTAGCGGGAGACTAGAGCAGTTCTTC	CSARDPSGRLEQFF
-	TRBV6-1	TRBJ2-3	TRBD1	TGTGCCAGCCCAGGGGGCGGTAGCGCAGATACGCAGTATTTT	CASPGGGSADTQYF
-	TRBV19	TRBJ2-5	-	TGTGCCAGTAGTAGCCGGGACGAATTAAGGGGGACCCAGTACTTC	CASSSRDELRGTQYF
-	TRBV7-9	TRBJ1-1	-	TGTGCCAGCAGCCCTATGACGCGAGGGAGGAACACTGAAGCTTTCTTT	CASSPMTRGRNTEAFF
-	TRBV20-1	TRBJ2-1	-	TGCAGTGCTAGGGATAGAGTTTTCTACAATGAGCAGTTCTTC	CSARDRVFYNEQFF
-	TRBV11-2	TRBJ1-2	-	TGTGCCAGCAGCTCCGGGATGAGGGGCTACACCTTC	CASSSGMRGYTF
-	TRBV21-1	TRBJ2-7	-	TGTGCCAGCAGCAAAGCCGACGGACAGGGCGATACCTACGAGCAGTACTTC	CASSKADGQGDTYEQYF
-	TRBV10-2	TRBJ2-1	-	TGCGCCAGCCGGGACGGTAACTCCTACAATGAGCAGTTCTTC	CASRDGNSYNEQFF
-	TRBV11-2	TRBJ1-2	-	TGTGCCAGCAGCTTAGTAGCAGGCTACACCTTC	CASSLVAGYTF